The rows below give T cell receptor beta chains drawn from one sample of a study of blood T cell repertoires in COVID-19. Here immunoSEQ multiplex PCR was the method, and the copy in TCRdb shows in-frame clones only, minus some. The sample has 200,000 to 300,000 clones; over 80% are singletons. Material: peripheral blood. The receptor source for this set is a woman between 40 and 50 years old with acute or convalescent COVID-19. Both conserved end residues are part of each CDR3. The D gene is left open where the match is weak.

>-|TRBJ1-2|TRBV30
CAWTQVLYGYTF
>-|TRBJ1-6|TRBV3-1/TRBV3-2
CASSQGGGGSYNSPLHF
>-|TRBJ1-4|TRBV6-6
CASSHMTDNEKLFF
>-|TRBJ1-1|TRBV15
CATSRGGPLNTEAFF
>TRBD1|TRBJ2-5|TRBV18
CASSPYDRAIQETQYF
>TRBD1|TRBJ1-1|TRBV14
CASSQLGTGPNTEAFF
>-|TRBJ2-2|TRBV7-9
CASRIGADTGELFF
>-|TRBJ1-1|TRBV19
CASTHDPTGRVMNTEAFF
>-|TRBJ2-5|TRBV6-5
CASRLTGTHQETQYF
>-|TRBJ1-4|TRBV5-1
CASSLYHPEEKLFF
>TRBD1|TRBJ1-4|TRBV7-2
CASSLTGFNEKLFF
>TRBD1|TRBJ1-3|TRBV4-2
CASSPTQGSTNGNTIYF
>TRBD1|TRBJ1-2|TRBV5-5
CASSSPGTGVYGYTF
>TRBD2|TRBJ2-1|TRBV19
CASSTGLAGDAREQFF
>-|TRBJ1-6|TRBV4-1
CASSSARTEYNSPLHF
>TRBD1|TRBJ1-1|TRBV6-1
CASSERDRAEAFF
>TRBD1|TRBJ2-2|TRBV9
CASSPGQGWGTGELFF
>TRBD2|TRBJ2-3|TRBV5-1
CASSRRTSGGALTDTQYF
>-|TRBJ1-4|TRBV5-1
CASSLATTNNEKLFF
>TRBD2|TRBJ2-1|TRBV6-5
CASSYSSGGYNEQFF
>-|TRBJ1-1|TRBV14
CASSQTGLEAFF
>TRBD1|TRBJ2-5|TRBV24-1
CATSKPGQSQETQYF
>TRBD1|TRBJ1-1|TRBV7-9
CASSQETGGSTEAFF
>-|TRBJ1-1|TRBV6-1
CASSETNRGTEAFF
>-|TRBJ2-1|TRBV9
CASSVAGYSYNEQFF
>TRBD2|TRBJ2-1|TRBV15
CATSRATRGGNNEQFF
>-|TRBJ2-3|TRBV4-2
CASTLQGADTQYF
>-|TRBJ2-6|TRBV27
CASSSYRDSSGANVLTF
>-|TRBJ1-5|TRBV4-1
CASSQDSWNQPQHF
>-|TRBJ1-1|TRBV7-3
CASSRLGRNTEAFF
>TRBD1|TRBJ1-1|TRBV19
CASIHGQGGGTEAFF
>-|TRBJ1-1|TRBV10-1
CASSLGTGNTEAFF
>TRBD2|TRBJ2-1|TRBV6-4
CASSDSIAGRQGQFF
>TRBD1|TRBJ1-2|TRBV6-5
CASSYGAGQGSGYTF
>-|TRBJ1-1|TRBV5-4
CASSLRGPNTEAFF
>TRBD2|TRBJ2-2|TRBV19
CASSIPSRGLPRAGELFF
>TRBD1|TRBJ1-5|TRBV19
CASSKSRDRGLGQPQHF
>-|TRBJ1-5|TRBV4-1
CASSQAHSGQPQHF
>-|TRBJ2-3|TRBV7-3
CASSPRAGPSTDTQYF
>-|TRBJ2-5|TRBV2
CASTPGGLQETQYF
>-|TRBJ1-2|TRBV25-1
CASGEGGAVNYGYTF
>TRBD1|TRBJ1-1|TRBV4-1
CASSQGRTGVYFEAFF
>-|TRBJ2-2|TRBV7-2
CASSSRGWAGELFF
>-|TRBJ1-5|TRBV27
CASSNQGISNQPQHF
>-|TRBJ2-6|TRBV6-4
CASSPEESAGANVLTF
>TRBD1|TRBJ1-2|TRBV5-1
CASRPETGLINYGYTF
>-|TRBJ1-5|TRBV19
CASRRANQPQHF
>-|TRBJ1-4|TRBV6-5
CATLTDSQNEKLFF